These T cell receptor beta chains were read from a single sample in a study of cytomegalovirus exposure and HLA in healthy donors. Profiled with immunoSEQ multiplex PCR; TCRdb holds only in-frame clones, not every one. Found here are about 160,000 clones, roughly 80% of them singletons; the top ten hold about 2.4%. The material sequenced was PBMCs. These receptors came from a male donor in good health and CMV-seronegative. The CDR3 runs from the conserved cysteine through the conserved F or W. A D gene is named only where the DNA matches it firmly. The size of a clone is reported for some rows only, either as once, few or many, or as a class for expanded clones.

J gene	D gene	V gene	clone size	CDR3 protein	CDR3 DNA
TRBJ2-3	NA	TRBV4-1	NA	CASSQDVWGPTDTQYF	TGCGCCAGCAGCCAAGACGTCTGGGGCCCCACAGATACGCAGTATTTT
TRBJ2-3	TRBD2	TRBV7-6	NA	CASTRGGTTDTQYF	TGTGCCAGCACCCGCGGGGGAACCACAGATACGCAGTATTTT
TRBJ1-4	NA	TRBV5-6	NA	CASSAGVATNEKLFF	TGTGCCAGCAGCGCGGGGGTAGCCACTAATGAAAAACTGTTTTTT
TRBJ1-2	NA	TRBV14	NA	CASSQDRGIRAIYGYTF	TGTGCCAGCAGCCAAGATCGGGGGATCCGGGCCATCTATGGCTACACCTTC
TRBJ2-3	NA	TRBV7-6	NA	CASSLGGGRTDTQYF	TGTGCCAGCAGCTTAGGCGGGGGCCGCACAGATACGCAGTATTTT
TRBJ2-5	TRBD1	TRBV7-2	NA	CASSLILQGANRWRETQYF	TGTGCCAGCAGCTTGATTTTACAGGGGGCTAATAGGTGGCGAGAGACCCAGTACTTC
TRBJ2-2	NA	TRBV10-3	NA	CAIAGAPANTGELFF	TGTGCCATCGCGGGGGCCCCCGCAAACACCGGGGAGCTGTTTTTT
TRBJ1-3	NA	TRBV13	few	CASSLGSGLSGNTIYF	TGTGCCAGCAGCTTAGGATCAGGTCTCTCTGGAAACACCATATATTTT
TRBJ2-5	NA	TRBV5-1	NA	CASSLSRGGVGGETQYF	TGCGCCAGCAGCTTGAGTCGGGGAGGGGTAGGGGGAGAGACCCAGTACTTC
TRBJ2-5	NA	TRBV2	NA	CASSELARGGTQYF	TGTGCCAGCAGTGAACTGGCTCGAGGAGGGACCCAGTACTTC
TRBJ2-1	NA	TRBV15	NA	CATSRRGTPTFPYNEQFF	TGTGCCACCAGCAGAAGGGGGACACCTACCTTCCCCTACAATGAGCAGTTCTTC
TRBJ1-1	NA	TRBV28	NA	CASSLGGQNEAFF	TGTGCCAGCAGTTTGGGGGGGCAGAATGAAGCTTTCTTT
TRBJ1-1	NA	TRBV6-1	NA	CASSAGTEAFF	TGTGCCAGCAGTGCGGGCACTGAAGCTTTCTTT
TRBJ2-2	TRBD2	TRBV9	NA	CASSVVSGRDTGELFF	TGTGCCAGCAGCGTAGTTAGCGGGAGGGACACCGGGGAGCTGTTTTTT
TRBJ2-5	TRBD2	TRBV5-1	NA	CASSPTSGRPRETQYF	TGCGCCAGCAGCCCTACTAGCGGGAGACCAAGGGAGACCCAGTACTTC
TRBJ2-5	TRBD2	TRBV9	NA	CASSEGLAGETQYF	TGTGCCAGCAGCGAGGGACTAGCGGGAGAGACCCAGTACTTC
TRBJ1-1	NA	TRBV10-3	NA	CAISAGGVSEAFF	TGTGCCATCAGTGCGGGGGGGGTGTCTGAAGCTTTCTTT
TRBJ2-7	TRBD2	TRBV5-4	NA	CASSLQLAGREQYF	TGTGCCAGCAGCTTGCAACTAGCGGGTCGGGAGCAGTACTTC
TRBJ1-6	NA	TRBV5-8	NA	CASSLVGGGSYNSPLHF	TGTGCCAGCAGCTTGGTAGGTGGAGGCTCCTATAATTCACCCCTCCACTTT
TRBJ2-6	NA	TRBV29-1	NA	CSVYPRGANVLTF	TGCAGCGTCTACCCCAGGGGGGCCAACGTCCTGACTTTC
TRBJ2-7	TRBD1	TRBV28	NA	CASSFVRDRGHEQYF	TGTGCCAGCAGTTTTGTAAGGGACAGGGGGCACGAGCAGTACTTC
TRBJ2-7	TRBD1	TRBV5-1	NA	CASSFGTGPIYEQYF	TGCGCCAGCAGCTTCGGGACAGGGCCTATCTACGAGCAGTACTTC
TRBJ2-7	NA	TRBV10-3	NA	CAIRERGPYEQYF	TGTGCCATCAGGGAGAGGGGTCCCTACGAGCAGTACTTC
TRBJ2-6	NA	TRBV10-1	NA	CASSLQPSGANVLTF	TGCGCCAGCAGTTTACAACCCTCTGGGGCCAACGTCCTGACTTTC
TRBJ1-5	NA	TRBV15	NA	CATAREINSNQPQHF	TGTGCCACCGCGAGGGAGATTAATAGCAATCAGCCCCAGCATTTT
TRBJ2-5	TRBD2	TRBV29-1	NA	CSGTSGGAGETQYF	TGCAGCGGTACTAGCGGGGGGGCGGGAGAGACCCAGTACTTC
TRBJ1-4	NA	TRBV9	few	CASSDGVNHPFF	TGTGCCAGCAGCGACGGGGTAAACCACCCGTTTTTT
TRBJ2-1	NA	TRBV15	NA	CATSRDLSTRGEQFF	TGTGCCACCAGCAGAGACCTTTCGACACGGGGAGAGCAGTTCTTC
TRBJ1-2	NA	TRBV28	NA	CASSLSEDPYGYTF	TGTGCCAGCAGTTTATCGGAGGACCCGTATGGCTACACCTTC
TRBJ2-7	TRBD1	TRBV5-1	NA	CASSSDRQLYEQYF	TGCGCCAGCAGCTCGGACAGGCAGTTATACGAGCAGTACTTC
TRBJ2-3	NA	TRBV27	NA	CASSSAVSTDTQYF	TGTGCCAGCAGTTCGGCGGTAAGCACAGATACGCAGTATTTT
TRBJ2-2	NA	TRBV28	NA	CASRRRDTGELFF	TGTGCCAGCAGACGACGGGACACCGGGGAGCTGTTTTTT
TRBJ2-7	NA	TRBV29-1	NA	CSVGNRVGSYEQYF	TGCAGCGTTGGGAACAGGGTTGGGTCCTACGAGCAGTACTTC
TRBJ2-5	NA	TRBV7-6	NA	CASSLAPRRETQYF	TGTGCCAGCAGCTTAGCCCCTCGGCGGGAGACCCAGTACTTC
TRBJ1-4	NA	TRBV28	NA	CASTGHATNEKLFF	TGTGCCAGCACCGGACACGCAACTAATGAAAAACTGTTTTTT
TRBJ1-1	NA	TRBV2	NA	CASRPDTLNTEAFF	TGTGCCAGCAGACCGGACACGTTGAACACTGAAGCTTTCTTT
TRBJ1-5	NA	TRBV5-4	few	CASSLDGQFNQPQHF	TGTGCCAGCAGCTTGGACGGACAGTTCAATCAGCCCCAGCATTTT
TRBJ2-1	NA	TRBV18	NA	CASSPRGLETQFF	TGTGCCAGCTCACCAAGAGGGCTTGAAACTCAGTTCTTC
TRBJ2-7	NA	TRBV5-8	NA	CASSLGATSYEQYF	TGTGCCAGCAGCTTGGGGGCGACCTCCTACGAGCAGTACTTC
TRBJ2-1	NA	TRBV6-6	NA	CASSYGGNTYNEQFF	TGTGCCAGCAGTTATGGGGGGAACACCTACAATGAGCAGTTCTTC
TRBJ2-7	TRBD1	TRBV27	NA	CASSYSGTGYEQHF	TGTGCCAGCAGTTACTCCGGGACAGGGTACGAGCAGCACTTC
TRBJ2-7	TRBD1	TRBV2	NA	CASTRDRGSDEQYF	TGTGCCAGCACCAGGGACAGGGGGTCTGACGAGCAGTACTTC
TRBJ1-1	NA	TRBV10-3	NA	CAISAGQYLNTEAFF	TGTGCCATCAGTGCAGGACAGTACCTGAACACTGAAGCTTTCTTT
TRBJ1-4	NA	TRBV6-6	NA	CASSSGEKLFF	TGTGCCAGCAGTTCAGGTGAAAAACTGTTTTTT
TRBJ2-7	TRBD2	TRBV5-6	NA	CASSDGLVAAYEQYF	TGTGCCAGCAGCGACGGACTAGTAGCCGCCTACGAGCAGTACTTC
TRBJ2-5	NA	TRBV27	NA	CASSLAGNSETQYF	TGTGCCAGCAGTTTGGCAGGGAATAGCGAGACCCAGTACTTC
TRBJ2-1	TRBD2	TRBV4-2	once	CASSQAASGTPYNEQFF	TGTGCCAGCAGCCAAGCGGCTAGCGGGACTCCGTACAATGAGCAGTTCTTC
TRBJ2-7	TRBD2	TRBV9	NA	CASSPLGSRTSGSGSYEQYF	TGTGCCAGCAGCCCCCTTGGGAGTCGGACTAGCGGGAGCGGGTCCTACGAGCAGTACTTC
TRBJ2-6	NA	TRBV7-3	NA	CASSLSPPSSGANVLTF	TGTGCCAGCAGCTTATCCCCCCCTAGCTCCGGGGCCAACGTCCTGACTTTC
TRBJ2-2	NA	TRBV30	NA	CAWSVQSRGDTGELFF	TGTGCCTGGAGTGTACAGAGCAGGGGTGACACCGGGGAGCTGTTTTTT
TRBJ1-5	NA	TRBV2	NA	CASRESRTVGNQPQHF	TGTGCCAGCAGAGAGTCCCGGACAGTGGGCAATCAGCCCCAGCATTTT
TRBJ2-7	TRBD1	TRBV5-6	NA	CASGYYGQGLSYEQYF	TGTGCCAGCGGCTATTACGGACAGGGTTTGAGCTACGAGCAGTACTTC
TRBJ1-5	TRBD1	TRBV27	NA	CASSTQGSNQPQHF	TGTGCCAGCAGTACACAGGGGTCAAATCAGCCCCAGCATTTT
TRBJ2-5	TRBD1	TRBV5-1	NA	CASSMTGGRETQYF	TGCGCCAGCAGCATGACAGGGGGGCGAGAGACCCAGTACTTC
TRBJ2-1	TRBD1	TRBV5-1	NA	CASSLITGVNNEQFF	TGCGCCAGCAGCTTGATAACAGGGGTGAACAATGAGCAGTTCTTC
TRBJ2-2	TRBD1	TRBV2	NA	CASSGTGGTGELFF	TGTGCCAGCAGTGGGACAGGGGGAACCGGGGAGCTGTTTTTT